This T cell receptor (beta chain) derives from a study of T cells in Graves' hyperthyroidism and ophthalmopathy. Study-wide points: Progression to ophthalmopathy was predicted a median of roughly 6.8 months early.

CDR1 is MNHEY, CDR2 SMNVEV, per germline (reference sequence). The CDR3 consists of 15 residues. Deletions cut 0 bases from V and 2 bases from J, with 5 bases between. TCR beta CDR3 sequences were amplified from RNA transcripts. Primed by the HTBI set, a first-round RT-PCR was run on the TCR CDR3. TCRdb independently ran MiXCR on the multiplex PCR reads; one entry per CDR3 protein. The sample yields over 450,000 distinct CDR3 sequences, about 15% seen once. The sample holds a few counts of this clonotype. Its specificity is unknown. The sequencing sample was made of blood. The V call is TRBV27, the J call TRBJ2-6; D ambiguous. This TCR derives from a young woman with Graves' ophthalmopathy. CDR3 amino acids: CASSLSGPGANVLTF. The CDR3 DNA follows: TGTGCCAGCAGTTTATCTGGGCCTGGGGCCAACGTCCTGACTTTC.